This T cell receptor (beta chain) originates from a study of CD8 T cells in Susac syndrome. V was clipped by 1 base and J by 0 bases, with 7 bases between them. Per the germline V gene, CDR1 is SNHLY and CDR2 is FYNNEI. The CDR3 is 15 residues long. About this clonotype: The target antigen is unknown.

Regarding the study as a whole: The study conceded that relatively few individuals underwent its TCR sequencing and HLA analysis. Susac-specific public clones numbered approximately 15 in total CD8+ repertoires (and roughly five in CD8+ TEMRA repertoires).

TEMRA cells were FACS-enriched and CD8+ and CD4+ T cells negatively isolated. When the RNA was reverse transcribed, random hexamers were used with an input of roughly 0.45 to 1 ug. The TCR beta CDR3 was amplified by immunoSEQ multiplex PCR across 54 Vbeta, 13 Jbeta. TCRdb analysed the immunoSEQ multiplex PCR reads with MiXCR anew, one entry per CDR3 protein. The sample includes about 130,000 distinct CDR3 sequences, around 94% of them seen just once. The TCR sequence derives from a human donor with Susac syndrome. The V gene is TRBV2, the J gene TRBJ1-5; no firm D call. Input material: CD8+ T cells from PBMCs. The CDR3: CASSEGQYSNQPQHF. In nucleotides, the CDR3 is TGTGCCAGCAGTGAAGGGCAGTATAGCAATCAGCCCCAGCATTTT. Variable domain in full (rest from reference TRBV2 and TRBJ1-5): EPEVTQTPSHQVTQMGQEVILRCVPISNHLYFYWYRQILGQKVEFLVSFYNNEISEKSEIFDDQFSVERPDGSNFTLKIRSTKLEDSAMYFCASSEGQYSNQPQHFGDGTRLSIL.